The clone carrying this T cell receptor (beta chain) came up a few times. Antigen: not known. TCRdb re-derived calls from the 5' RACE reads in MiXCR, one entry per CDR3 protein. The sample has approximately 350,000 distinct CDR3 sequences, around 20% seen once. These data come from a study of CD8 T cells in ankylosing spondylitis. Points from the study as a whole: In synovial fluid and blood from reactive arthritis, some motif variants were previously reported. Reportedly, disease-linked clones are significantly enriched in ankylosing spondylitis patients' matched synovial fluid.

CDR1 and CDR2 (germline): SGDLS, YYNGEE. V was cut by 0 bases and J by 3 bases, with 6 bases left in between. This CDR3 has 13 amino acids. The chain couples TRBV9 to TRBJ2-5; no clear D gene. The TCR was taken from a male donor with ankylosing spondylitis or in good health (not recorded which). The source material was blood, either unsorted or a sorted T cell fraction (not recorded which). The DNA for the CDR3 is TGTGCCAGCAGCGTAGGGAGTAAAGAGACCCAGTACTTC. Residues: CASSVGSKETQYF.